This is a list of T cell receptor beta chains from one sample in a study of cytomegalovirus exposure and HLA in healthy donors. TCRdb's table, derived via immunoSEQ multiplex PCR, lists solely in-frame clones and lacks some. This table has tens of thousands of clones, roughly 82% appearing once. The material sequenced was PBMCs. These receptors came from a man aged 65-85 years in good health and CMV-seronegative. CDR3s include the opening cysteine and the closing phenylalanine or tryptophan. A D gene is named only where the DNA matches it firmly. The listing skips clone size in some rows; elsewhere it reads once, few, many or a size class.

d_gene,v_gene,j_gene,abundance,CDR3nt,CDR3aa
-,TRBV6-5,TRBJ1-1,-,TGTGCCAGCAACCCGGAAGGGCGGAGGGGCGCTGAAGCTTTCTTT,CASNPEGRRGAEAFF
TRBD1,TRBV7-6,TRBJ1-1,few,TGTGCCAGCAGTACCCAGACAGGGCTCACTGAAGCTTTCTTT,CASSTQTGLTEAFF
-,TRBV28,TRBJ1-2,-,TGTGCCACCTCGTATAGGGGCCTATACACCTTC,CATSYRGLYTF
-,TRBV7-2,TRBJ2-7,once,TGTGCCAGCAGCTTGGGGCTTACATCCTACGAGCAGTACTTC,CASSLGLTSYEQYF
TRBD2,TRBV7-2,TRBJ2-3,-,TGTGCCAGCAGCTTAGCCGGGACTAGCGTTAGCACAGATACGCAGTATTTT,CASSLAGTSVSTDTQYF
TRBD1,TRBV7-2,TRBJ1-4,-,TGTGCCAGCAGCCCGGACAGGGGATGGGAAAAACTGTTTTTT,CASSPDRGWEKLFF
-,TRBV21-1,TRBJ2-7,-,TGTGCCAGCAGCAACCCGCCTACAGGGGGAATTACCTACGAGCAGTACTTC,CASSNPPTGGITYEQYF
TRBD1,TRBV7-9,TRBJ2-1,-,TGTGCCAGCAGCTCAGCCTACCGACATAGGGGGCGGTGGAATGAGCAGTTCTTC,CASSSAYRHRGRWNEQFF
TRBD2,TRBV30,TRBJ2-1,-,TGTGCCTGGAGTTCGGCTAGCGGGATTAATGAGCAGTTCTTC,CAWSSASGINEQFF
-,TRBV5-4,TRBJ2-7,-,TGTGCCAGCAGCGCCGCCGGGAAAGCACCCTACGAGCAGTACTTC,CASSAAGKAPYEQYF
-,TRBV4-1,TRBJ1-5,-,TGCGCCAGCAGCCAAGATCGCGGTCAGCCCCAGCATTTT,CASSQDRGQPQHF
-,TRBV11-3,TRBJ1-2,-,TGTGCCAGCAGCAACCTCGGTGGGGGCCCGTCATTC,CASSNLGGGPSF
-,TRBV7-2,TRBJ2-1,-,TGTGCCAGCAGCTCATTATCCCCTGCTAGCTCCTACAATGAGCAGTTCTTC,CASSSLSPASSYNEQFF
-,TRBV11-2,TRBJ1-6,-,TGTGCCAGCGCATTGCGGGGTTCCTATAATTCACCCCTCCACTTT,CASALRGSYNSPLHF
TRBD1,TRBV5-5,TRBJ2-1,-,TGTGCCAGCAGCGTTCGGGACAGGGGGTACAATGAGCAGTTCTTC,CASSVRDRGYNEQFF
TRBD2,TRBV28,TRBJ2-1,-,TGTGCCAGCAGTCCGGGACTAGAAGCCTACAATGAGCAGTTCTTC,CASSPGLEAYNEQFF
TRBD2,TRBV7-2,TRBJ2-2,-,TGTGCCAGCAGCTTGGGGACTAGCTTCGCCGGGGAGCTGTTTTTT,CASSLGTSFAGELFF
-,TRBV6-1,TRBJ2-5,-,TGTGCCAGCAACTGGGGGGGCGCAGAGACCCAGTACTTC,CASNWGGAETQYF
TRBD2,TRBV27,TRBJ2-7,-,TGTGCCAGCAGGTACTCATCTAGCGGGGGGGCCGTGAAGCAGTACTTC,CASRYSSSGGAVKQYF
-,TRBV7-2,TRBJ2-5,-,TGTGCCAGCAGCTTATCAAGGAGAGAGACCCAGTACTTC,CASSLSRRETQYF
TRBD2,TRBV18,TRBJ2-3,-,TGTGCCAGCTCATCCAGACTAGCGGAGAGCACAGATACGCAGTATTTT,CASSSRLAESTDTQYF
TRBD1,TRBV2,TRBJ1-3,-,TGTGCCAGCGGTATCGGGACAGGGGCGCGAGTAGGATATTTT,CASGIGTGARVGYF